The 12 T cell receptor beta chains below all came from one sample that was sequenced in a study of T cell repertoires in cytomegalovirus infection. TCRdb independently ran MiXCR on the reads; one entry per CDR3 protein. The table lists approximately 730,000 distinct CDR3 sequences, about 30% of them singletons. What these receptors recognize is not known. The sample here was cultured PBMCs, taken from culture after CMV antigen stimulation. The receptors were sampled from a human donor in good health (CMV status not recorded). Some clones in this sample may be carry-over from other donors' samples.

The V gene is TRBV3-1, the J gene TRBJ1-2; possibly TRBD1 for D (5 bases). In germline, CDR1 is LGHDT, CDR2 YNNKEL (reference sequence). This CDR3 region has 15 residues. V lost 4 bases to trimming and J lost 3 bases, with 15 bases between them. The chain's CDR3 is CASSPQVRWDYGYTF. The DNA of the CDR3 is TGTGCCAGCAGCCCACAGGTTCGATGGGACTATGGCTACACCTTC.

This chain joins TRBV5-1 and TRBJ2-1; TRBD2 matches at 11 bases. This CDR3 is 16 amino acids long. Germline loops: CDR1 SGHRS, CDR2 YFSETQ. Trimming removed 4 bases from V and 4 bases from J; junction bases left unmatched: 7. The CDR3 DNA is TGCGCCAGCAGCCCTTATACTAGCGGGGGTTACAATGAGCAGTTCTTC. It yields the protein CASSPYTSGGYNEQFF.

This chain connects TRBV28 to TRBJ1-5; 8 bases fit TRBD1. V lost 5 bases and J lost 3; bases outside the gene matches: 18. The CDR3 runs 19 residues. Germline assignment: CDR1 MDHEN and CDR2 SYDVKM. The CDR3 loop reads CASSPFFPDRGHPNQPQHF. DNA of the CDR3: TGTGCCAGCAGTCCGTTCTTTCCTGACAGGGGCCACCCCAATCAGCCCCAGCATTTT.

This clonotype occurred a few times. This rearrangement joins TRBV7-2 to TRBJ2-1, with D perhaps matching TRBD2 (5 bases). Per germline, CDR1 SGHTA and CDR2 FQGNSA. Trimming stripped 2 bases from V and 0 bases from J, with 20 bases between. The CDR3 loop spans 19 amino acids. CDR3: CASSLWPTEDGSSYNEQFF. In DNA, the CDR3 is TGTGCCAGCAGCTTATGGCCAACTGAGGATGGGAGCTCCTACAATGAGCAGTTCTTC.

The gene calls are TRBV2 and TRBJ2-3; TRBD2 agrees at 13 bases. V was clipped by 3 bases and J by 3 bases; unmatched bases: 9. This CDR3 contains 18 residues. Germline loops: CDR1 SNHLY, CDR2 FYNNEI. CDR3 coding DNA: TGTGCCAGCAGTGAGGGGACTAGCGGGATAGGGGCGACAGATACGCAGTATTTT. This sequence encodes CASSEGTSGIGATDTQYF.

This clonotype was counted between two and nine times. The chain employs TRBV19 and TRBJ1-3; D unresolved. The CDR3 contains 16 residues. From germline, CDR1 is LNHDA and CDR2 SQIVND (reference sequence). Trimming left V 0 bases short and J 4 bases short, with 13 bases between. CDR3 loop: CASSIDLRGSGNTIYF. Written as DNA, the CDR3 is TGTGCCAGTAGTATAGATCTAAGAGGGAGCGGAAACACCATATATTTT.

J is TRBJ2-7 and V is TRBV6-5; D gene unclear. In germline, CDR1 is MNHEY, CDR2 SVGAGI. This CDR3 spans 14 amino acids. V was pared by 5 bases and J by 1 base, with 12 bases between. CDR3 residues: CASSHRHRSYEQYF. The CDR3 nucleotides are TGTGCCAGCAGTCATCGACATCGATCCTACGAGCAGTACTTC.

V and J are TRBV7-9 and TRBJ2-2; TRBD2 aligns across 7 bases. The CDR3 sequence is 15 residues long. V dropped 8 bases and J dropped 3; count of bases not matched to a gene: 9. Germline V gives CDR1 SEHNR, CDR2 FQNEAQ (reference sequence). CDR3 residues: CASGRLADYTGELFF. The CDR3 DNA reads TGTGCCAGCGGAAGACTAGCTGACTACACCGGGGAGCTGTTTTTT.

In its sample, this clonotype was seen many times. This rearrangement joins TRBV7-9 to TRBJ2-3; 8 bases map to TRBD2. Germline CDR1 and CDR2: SEHNR and FQNEAQ (reference sequence). This CDR3 is built from 17 residues. V lost 1 base and J lost 0; bases outside the gene matches: 6. DNA of the CDR3: TGTGCCAGCAGCTTAGGTGATGGCGGGAGGAGCACAGATACGCAGTATTTT. Protein sequence: CASSLGDGGRSTDTQYF.

This rearrangement joins TRBV14 to TRBJ2-1; TRBD2 agrees at 10 bases. This CDR3 region has 18 residues. V shed 7 bases, J shed 3 bases, and the junction held 15 bases outside the gene matches. Germline CDR1 SGHDN, CDR2 FVKESK. The CDR3 spells CASTPMGAGGPRYNEQFF. The CDR3 coding sequence is TGTGCCAGCACCCCGATGGGAGCGGGAGGGCCTCGCTACAATGAGCAGTTCTTC.

In this sample, this clonotype turned up a few times. The V and J genes are TRBV28 and TRBJ2-6; no clear D. V gave up 11 bases and J gave up 2 bases, with 7 bases separating them. CDR3 length equals 12 residues. Germline assignment: CDR1 MDHEN and CDR2 SYDVKM. This CDR3 reads CAASTGANVLTF. The CDR3, as DNA: TGTGCCGCGAGTACTGGGGCCAACGTCCTGACTTTC.

This clonotype was picked up a small number of times. The chain recombines TRBV10-3 with TRBJ2-7, with D hard to call. Germline V gene sequence: CDR1 ENHRY, CDR2 SYGVKD. Trimming took 0 bases from V and 0 from J, leaving 3 bases between them. This CDR3 contains 13 residues. This CDR3 is CAISESYSYEQYF. In nucleotides, the CDR3 is TGTGCCATCAGTGAGTCTTACTCCTACGAGCAGTACTTC.